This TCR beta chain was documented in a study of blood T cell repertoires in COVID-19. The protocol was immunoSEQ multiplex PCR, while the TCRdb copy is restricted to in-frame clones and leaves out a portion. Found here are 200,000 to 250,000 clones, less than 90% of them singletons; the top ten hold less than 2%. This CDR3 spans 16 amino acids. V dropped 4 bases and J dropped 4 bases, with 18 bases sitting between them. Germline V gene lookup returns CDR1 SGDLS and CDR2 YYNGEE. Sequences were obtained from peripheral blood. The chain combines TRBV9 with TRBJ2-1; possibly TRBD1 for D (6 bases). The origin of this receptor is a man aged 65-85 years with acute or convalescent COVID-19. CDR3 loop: CASSRRQADLYNEQFF. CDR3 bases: TGTGCCAGCAGCCGTAGACAGGCTGACCTTTACAATGAGCAGTTCTTC.